This T cell receptor beta chain was sequenced during a study of cytomegalovirus exposure and HLA in healthy donors (dated by TCRdb to about 2017). About the investigation overall: An earlier analysis of some 550 of the donors reported 250 to 300 Gb of sequence data and more than 90 million unique TCR beta sequences from 150 million to 200 million T cells. Every discovery cohort repertoire had been produced on one sequencing platform. Donor age, sex, ethnicity and CMV serostatus were compiled together with the repertoire data. The study aimed to test whether cataloging public T cell receptors could reveal signatures of past pathogen exposure. HLA typing included class I and class II loci at four-digit resolution. Typing coverage differed by locus: A, B, C, DRB1 and DQB1 were typed in roughly 629-640 donors, DQA1 in about 500, DPA1 in roughly 590, and DPB1 in roughly 450. Among the approximately 400 genotyped donors, around 81% belonged to the genetic ancestry cluster associated with self-reported Caucasian donors. Rather than drawing on any new phenotypic data, the later analysis identified candidate immune exposures from TCR beta sequences and the way those sequences occurred across donors. The T cell repertoires of under 700 subjects were profiled by immunosequencing and related to cytomegalovirus serostatus. An early release covering about 600 HLA-typed donors comprised about 320 gigabases of sequencing data and around 80 million unique TCR sequences. Besides the first cohort of approximately 670 subjects, a separate validation cohort made up of roughly 130 different subjects was used. On average, 235,054 unique TCR beta nucleotide sequences were sequenced per donor among 350 to 400 genotyped donors of the cohort, with roughly 18% of those sequences being non-productive. Four or five DR-DQ haplotypes were treated as single units for association and clustering because of strong linkage in the cohort. A later genetic analysis used genome-wide SNP genotypes for about three fifths of the 666 donors, treating that subset as a discovery cohort. An earlier analysis of about 600 of the donors used high-throughput TCR beta sequencing to judge whether each TCR beta V gene segment behaved as functional or pseudogenic. The study combined high-throughput TCR immunosequencing, statistical association of individual TCRs with disease status, and machine learning to predict cytomegalovirus infection status. A later analysis re-examined previously published TCR beta repertoires from 610 or so donors and added high-resolution HLA genotyping to investigate patterns of TCR occurrence.

About this clone itself: The target of this receptor is not known.

V and J are truncated by 4 bases and 0 bases respectively, leaving an intervening sequence of 17 bases. The CDR3 measures 17 amino acids from cysteine to phenylalanine. Of the read, only the CDR3 DNA is kept; its 51 bases are in frame from base 1. CDR1 and CDR2 are drawn from the germline V gene (reference sequence): MNHEY, SMNVEV. The cohort comprised 550 to 700 healthy bone marrow donors. All cohort members were sampled while nominally healthy, although unrecorded immune exposures were likely present. The donor was CMV seropositive and belonged to the group of 250 to 300 seropositive cohort members. A peripheral blood sample was collected from each donor, and TCR beta sequencing was performed on peripheral blood mononuclear cells. Genomic DNA was extracted from the blood cell samples with the Qiagen DNeasy Blood Extraction Kit. Findings and caveats that apply to the study as a whole: Sequencing depth was assumed to be roughly uniform across donors in the presence/absence analyses, though that assumption may not hold. In a later analysis, 16,951 TCR beta sequences were associated with specific HLA alleles at a false discovery rate of 0.05. A later analysis found that TCR association rates varied across HLA loci, with DRB1 alleles showing the most associated TCRs and HLA-C alleles the fewest. CMV serostatus was the only immune exposure information available for the cohort. Compared with the approximately 700-donor mean, donors in an Asian-associated ancestry cluster had fewer N-insertions in productive TCRs, according to a later genetic analysis. Linkage disequilibrium might explain the correlated functional status among segregating V segments, but an unknown experimental factor could not be ruled out. The earlier analysis of about 600 of the donors excluded 15 to 20 rarely observed V segments, including chromosome 9 orphons, because counts were too low. In a later genetic analysis, a missense DCLRE1C variant was associated with V-gene and J-gene trimming of TCR beta chains, and the association was replicated in an independent cohort. In an earlier analysis of roughly 500 of the donors, most TCR beta V segments appeared in productive rearrangements about 90% or about 30% of the time, broadly matching IMGT annotations. When HLA alleles, especially DR and DQ, strongly co-occurred, TCR associations were difficult to assign to individual alleles. The authors suggested that the approach could potentially be generalized to other disease states and immunological phenotypes. A further reported finding was that TCR beta sequences accurately predicted the HLA-A and HLA-B alleles for most subjects in the first cohort. HLA typing was unavailable for some donors at each locus, so association tests used only the typed subset. The classifier was reported to diagnose cytomegalovirus status with high specificity and sensitivity in both the original and validation cohorts. In vitro tests confirmed that three of the cytomegalovirus-associated TCR beta chains recognize cytomegalovirus antigens. A total of 164 TCR beta chains were listed by the study as associated with cytomegalovirus. The 87-base-pair reads could not distinguish some IMGT-functional V segments, including TRBV6-2 and TRBV6-3, so those segments were excluded. While some public TCRs were present in many individuals, most TCR sequences turned up only very rarely across donors. Most CMV-associated TCR beta chains appeared to be HLA-restricted in a later analysis, and the HLA associations seemed to be driven largely by CMV exposure. The sequencing pipeline was judged likely to have produced a cluster of highly shared sequence variants as a technical artifact. Compared with equally common non-associated chains, HLA-associated TCR beta chains in a later analysis were more clonally expanded and had lower generation probabilities. In this cohort, only TCR beta chains were sequenced, and detectable features were limited by the absence of alpha or paired-chain data. In a later analysis, several top co-occurrence clusters were reported to appear linked to parvovirus B19, influenza, CMV and Epstein-Barr virus.

Receptor libraries were prepared by the immunoSEQ multiplex PCR assay. The multiplex PCR relied on a mix of 60 forward primers for TCR Vbeta segments and 13 reverse primers for TCR Jbeta segments. The CDR3 region of rearranged TCR beta genes was amplified from genomic DNA by a multiplex PCR assay. On the Illumina HiSeq System, the amplified TCR beta libraries were sequenced as 87-base-pair reads. Per the authors' processing: A later analysis tallied 70 million to 100 million unique TCR beta chains across the 666 repertoires, and approximately 12 million of those chains were shared by two or more donors. Raw reads were error-corrected and collapsed into unique sequences with a nearest-neighbor algorithm that merged closely related sequences to remove PCR and sequencing errors. CDR3 sequences were aligned to IMGT reference sequences to assign V, D and J gene segments. For a sequence to be retained, a match of at least six nucleotides to both a V gene segment and a J gene segment was required. Rearrangements were called productive when the CDR3 lacked stop codons and stayed in frame with V and J; all others were non-productive. CDR3 was defined by IMGT convention, running from the second conserved V-encoded cysteine to the conserved J-encoded phenylalanine. The earlier analysis of 500 to 600 of the donors excluded sequences that lacked an unambiguous match to a single V gene segment. In an earlier analysis of approximately 550 of the donors, V segments were called functional above 56.7% productive rearrangements and were called segregating when the between-donor standard deviation exceeded 5%. A statistical classification framework was built for diagnosing cytomegalovirus status from the catalog of TCR beta chain sequences. A later analysis assigned V and J genes by comparing TCR nucleotide sequences with IMGT/GENE-DB human TR gene sequences. Using the TCRdist pipeline, a later analysis assigned CDR3 sequences along with most-parsimonious VDJ recombination scenarios. In a later analysis, each TCR beta chain was defined by its CDR3 amino acid sequence together with its V-gene family, and reads lacking a unique V-gene family were excluded. To address suspected cross-contamination and a sequencing artifact, a later analysis removed under 600 highly shared, low-generation-probability nucleotide sequences. In a later analysis, a clonal expansion index for each public chain was calculated from normalized within-repertoire ranks of inferred template counts. In a later analysis, generation probabilities were computed with a VDJ recombination model fitted to out-of-frame rearrangements, and the resulting probabilities were checked against IGoR. In a later analysis, hypergeometric tests were used to score TCR-TCR, TCR-HLA and TCR-CMV co-occurrence, with a repertoire-size bias correction applied to TCR pairs. False discovery rates were estimated in a later analysis by permuting HLA or CMV assignments 20 times. In a later analysis, co-occurring TCRs were grouped with DBSCAN, and TCRdist sequence similarity was added when clustering was performed within HLA-allele-positive subsets. Repertoires with fewer than 30,000 or more than 120,000 public chains, plus five repertoires with anomalous nucleotide sharing, were excluded from co-occurrence clustering. TCRdb carries this immuneACCESS record with in-frame sequences only. Its versions omit some clonotypes, under half of them owing to an unresolved V gene in the studies checked, with the rest unexplained. The D gene and trimming were derived from the DNA, and the V and J assignments and clone size from that table. This sample's table contains approximately 96,000 clones. Together, the top ten hold approximately 5.7% of the sample.

This TCR derives from a girl aged 10 to 17 in good health and CMV-seropositive. Source material: PBMCs. This receptor chain uses TRBV27 and TRBJ2-3; the best D guess is TRBD1, with 6 bases matching. The CDR3 region has the sequence CASSWTPGTYSTDTQYF. In nucleotide form, the sequence is TGTGCCAGCAGTTGGACCCCAGGGACATATAGCACAGATACGCAGTATTTT.